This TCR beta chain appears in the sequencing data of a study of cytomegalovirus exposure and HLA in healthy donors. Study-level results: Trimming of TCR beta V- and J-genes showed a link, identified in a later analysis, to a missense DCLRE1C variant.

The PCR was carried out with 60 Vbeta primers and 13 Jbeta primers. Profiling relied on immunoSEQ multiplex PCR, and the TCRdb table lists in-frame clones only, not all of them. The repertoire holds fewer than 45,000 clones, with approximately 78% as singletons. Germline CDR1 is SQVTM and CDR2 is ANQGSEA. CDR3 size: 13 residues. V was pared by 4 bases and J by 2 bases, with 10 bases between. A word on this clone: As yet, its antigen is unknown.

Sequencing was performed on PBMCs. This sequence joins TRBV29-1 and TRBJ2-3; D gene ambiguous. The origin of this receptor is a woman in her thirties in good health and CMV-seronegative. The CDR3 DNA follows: TGCAGCGTTGGAGGCCCATACACAGATACGCAGTATTTT. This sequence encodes CSVGGPYTDTQYF.